Sequencing of this TCR beta chain was carried out in a study of shared clonotypes between healthy human individuals. The study's findings and limits: Across subsets, estimated richness was generally greater for naive than for memory populations.

Data came from immunoSEQ multiplex PCR; TCRdb stores just in-frame clones and leaves some out. The sample records fewer than 1.8 million clones, approximately 98.5% being singletons. The CDR3 is made up of 17 amino acids. V was pared by 3 bases and J by 1 base, with 3 bases of the junction left unmatched. Germline V lookup: CDR1 MGHDK, CDR2 SYGVNS. Concerning this clone: Its target is unknown.

This chain links TRBV25-1 with TRBJ2-2; TRBD2 matches 12 bases. The sequenced sample consisted of naive CD4+ T cells sorted from blood. Documented subset: CD45RA+ positively selected. The sequence derives from a man aged 25-40 years in good health. DNA of the CDR3: TGTGCCAGCAGTGATCGGACTAGCGGGAAGAACACCGGGGAGCTGTTTTTT. Its protein is CASSDRTSGKNTGELFF.